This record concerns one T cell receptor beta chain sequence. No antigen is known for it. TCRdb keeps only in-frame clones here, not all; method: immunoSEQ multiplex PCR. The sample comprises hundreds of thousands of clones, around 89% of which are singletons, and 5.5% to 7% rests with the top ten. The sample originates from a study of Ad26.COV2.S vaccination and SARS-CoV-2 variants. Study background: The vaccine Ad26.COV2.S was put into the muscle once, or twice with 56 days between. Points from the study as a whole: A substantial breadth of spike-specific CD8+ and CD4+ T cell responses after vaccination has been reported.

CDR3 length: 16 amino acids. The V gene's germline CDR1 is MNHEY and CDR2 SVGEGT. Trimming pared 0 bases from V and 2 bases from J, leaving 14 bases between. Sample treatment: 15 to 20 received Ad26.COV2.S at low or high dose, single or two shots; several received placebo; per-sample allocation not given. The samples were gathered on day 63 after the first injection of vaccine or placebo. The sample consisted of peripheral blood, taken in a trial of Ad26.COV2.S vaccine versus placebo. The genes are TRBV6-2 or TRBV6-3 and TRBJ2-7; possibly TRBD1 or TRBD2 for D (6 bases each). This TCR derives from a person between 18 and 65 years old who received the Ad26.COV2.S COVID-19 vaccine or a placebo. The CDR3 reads CASSYSAGGVAYEQYF. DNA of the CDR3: TGTGCCAGCAGTTACTCCGCCGGGGGCGTAGCCTACGAGCAGTACTTC.